Each of the 3 T cell receptor beta chains below was sequenced from the same sample in a study of cytomegalovirus exposure and HLA in healthy donors. TCRdb's copy holds only in-frame clones and misses some; the assay was immunoSEQ multiplex PCR. The sample lists 95,000 to 150,000 clones; roughly 95% were seen once. The sequencing sample was made of PBMCs. These receptors originate from a young man in good health and CMV-seronegative.

The chain couples TRBV29-1 to TRBJ2-1; D is possibly TRBD2 (7 bases). CDR3 length equals 14 residues. Trimming shortened V by 7 bases and J by 3 bases, and 16 bases separated the two germline ends. Germline assignment: CDR1 SQVTM and CDR2 ANQGSEA. The CDR3 DNA sequence: TGCAGCGGGGGGGGGACATCGAACTACAATGAGCAGTTCTTC. Translating gives CSGGGTSNYNEQFF.

The chain has TRBV5-6 and TRBJ2-3, with 9 bases aligning to TRBD2. Germline assignment: CDR1 SGHDT and CDR2 YYEEEE. This CDR3 region has 15 residues. Trimming took 2 bases from V and 1 from J; bases not matched to a gene: 2. CDR3 in DNA: TGTGCCAGCAGCTTAACTAGCGGGCGCACAGATACGCAGTATTTT. It yields the protein CASSLTSGRTDTQYF.

This clone was seen once. The chain links TRBV29-1 to TRBJ2-1, with unresolved D. The CDR3 spans 13 residues. Germline CDR1 and CDR2: SQVTM and ANQGSEA. V was shortened by 4 bases and J by 2 bases, with 9 bases between the two germline ends. The CDR3 coding sequence is TGCAGCGTTGCCCGCGGAGCCTACAATGAGCAGTTCTTC. Its protein product is CSVARGAYNEQFF.